These 8 T cell receptor beta chains were sequenced from one sample in a study of T cells in tuberculosis (dated by TCRdb to the late 2010s). Library preparation was by the immunoSEQ multiplex PCR assay. TCRdb holds this immuneACCESS table with in-frame rearrangements only. Some clones are missing; in checked studies, unresolved V genes explain under half, and the rest has no known cause. Present in this sample are about 20,000 clones, over 75% of which were seen just once. The top ten constitute over 12% of the sample. The sequencing sample was made of PBMCs. Source of these receptors: a donor between 10 and 35 years old with latent tuberculosis or without tuberculosis infection.

This clone was observed a handful of times. This rearrangement joins TRBV6-1 to TRBJ1-6; 7 bases are shared with TRBD1. From germline, CDR1 is MNHNS and CDR2 SASEGT. Germline trimming cut 3 bases from V and 7 bases from J; bases unmatched to any gene: 0. The CDR3 runs 13 residues. DNA of the CDR3: TGTGCCAGCAGTGAGACAGGGAATTCACCCCTCCACTTT. It yields the protein CASSETGNSPLHF.

This clone was seen a few times. The chain has TRBV10-3 and TRBJ1-5; a possible D gene is TRBD1 (5 bases). Trimming removed 2 bases from V and 2 bases from J, with 10 bases in between. Germline lookup yields CDR1 ENHRY and CDR2 SYGVKD. The CDR3 loop spans 15 amino acids. DNA for the CDR3: TGTGCCATCAGTGAGGGGGGGTCAGGCAATCAGCCCCAGCATTTT. Translating gives CAISEGGSGNQPQHF.

The chain links TRBV6-6 to TRBJ1-1; no firm D call. The CDR3 consists of 12 residues. Germline V gene sequence: CDR1 MNHNY, CDR2 SVGAGI (reference sequence). V was trimmed by 8 bases and J by 6 bases, leaving 13 bases between them. The CDR3 reads CASGHYGAEAFF. CDR3 DNA sequence: TGTGCCAGCGGTCATTACGGGGCTGAAGCTTTCTTT.

The chain carries TRBV4-3 and TRBJ1-6; D is possibly TRBD1 (5 bases). Deletions cut 4 bases from V and 12 bases from J, with 13 bases between. Germline V gene sequence: CDR1 LGHNA, CDR2 YSLEER. There are 13 residues in the CDR3. Here the CDR3 reads CASSPEPGQPLHF. Written as DNA, the CDR3 is TGCGCCAGCAGCCCGGAGCCAGGGCAACCCCTCCACTTT.

The chain carries TRBV2 and TRBJ1-4; perhaps TRBD1 as D (6 bases). Trimming cost V 1 base and J 4 bases, with 7 bases left between them. The CDR3 consists of 14 residues. Looked up from germline, CDR1 is SNHLY and CDR2 is FYNNEI. The CDR3 loop is CASSEGDNNEKLFF. The CDR3, as DNA: TGTGCCAGCAGTGAAGGGGACAATAATGAAAAACTGTTTTTT.

This CDR3 reads CASSLSLYLASYEQYF. DNA for the CDR3: TGTGCCAGCAGTTTATCACTTTACCTAGCCTCCTACGAGCAGTACTTC. The chain employs TRBV27 and TRBJ2-7; D possibly corresponds to TRBD2 (5 bases). Germline assignment: CDR1 MNHEY and CDR2 SMNVEV (reference sequence). Trimming pared 0 bases from V and 0 bases from J, leaving 12 bases between. The CDR3 has 16 residues.

Only a few counts were recorded for this clone. The chain recombines TRBV4-1 with TRBJ1-2; possibly TRBD1 for D (6 bases). CDR3 length equals 14 residues. Germline CDR1 is MGHRA and CDR2 is YSYEKL. V shed 3 bases and J shed 3 bases, with 11 bases lying between them. The DNA of the CDR3 is TGCGCCAGCAGCCACCAACAGGGAGACTATGGCTACACCTTC. It codes for CASSHQQGDYGYTF.

This chain uses TRBV9 with TRBJ1-1; D gene uncertain. This CDR3 is built from 13 residues. Germline CDR1 and CDR2: SGDLS and YYNGEE. Deletions cut 4 bases from V and 4 bases from J, with 11 bases between. The CDR3 DNA is TGTGCCAGCAGCCGGGCGGAGGGCACTGAAGCTTTCTTT. It encodes CASSRAEGTEAFF.